This T cell receptor beta chain is from a study of cytomegalovirus exposure and HLA in healthy donors. Study-wide points: What a later analysis showed was that several of the most significant clusters appeared linked to common viral pathogens.

Germline V gives CDR1 LNHDA, CDR2 SQIVND (reference sequence). The CDR3 extends over 16 amino acids. A multiplex PCR was run with 60 Vbeta primers and 13 Jbeta primers. Generated by immunoSEQ multiplex PCR, the TCRdb table keeps only in-frame clones and is missing some. The top ten hold 4.5% to 6.5% of the sample, which has around 140,000 clones, 80% to 90% seen once. Note on this clone: Its cognate antigen is unknown.

The TCR was taken from a woman aged 25-40 years in good health and CMV-seronegative. The chain couples TRBV19 to TRBJ2-2, with TRBD1 matching over 9 bases. Sequenced sample: PBMCs. CDR3 DNA: TGTGCAACTGGAAAGAACAGGGGGCCGGACACCGGGGAGCTGTTTTTT. Amino acids: CATGKNRGPDTGELFF.